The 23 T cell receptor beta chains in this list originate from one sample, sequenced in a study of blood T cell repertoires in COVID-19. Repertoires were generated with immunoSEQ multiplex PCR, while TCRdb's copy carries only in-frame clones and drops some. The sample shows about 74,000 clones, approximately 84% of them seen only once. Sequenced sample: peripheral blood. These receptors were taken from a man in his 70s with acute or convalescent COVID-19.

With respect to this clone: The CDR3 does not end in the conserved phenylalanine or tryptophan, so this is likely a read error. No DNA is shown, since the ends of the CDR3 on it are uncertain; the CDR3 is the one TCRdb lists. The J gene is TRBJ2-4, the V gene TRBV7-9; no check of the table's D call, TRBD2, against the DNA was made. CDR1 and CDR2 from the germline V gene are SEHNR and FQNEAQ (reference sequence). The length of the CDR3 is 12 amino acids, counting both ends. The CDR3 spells CASSIGGGRAVV.

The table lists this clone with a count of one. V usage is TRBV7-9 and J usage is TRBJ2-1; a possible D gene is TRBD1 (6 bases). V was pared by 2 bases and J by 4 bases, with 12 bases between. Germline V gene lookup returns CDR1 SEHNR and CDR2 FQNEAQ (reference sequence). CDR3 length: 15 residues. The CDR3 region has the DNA TGTGCCAGCAGCTTAACCCTGGACAGTTACAATGAGCAGTTCTTC. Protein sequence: CASSLTLDSYNEQFF.

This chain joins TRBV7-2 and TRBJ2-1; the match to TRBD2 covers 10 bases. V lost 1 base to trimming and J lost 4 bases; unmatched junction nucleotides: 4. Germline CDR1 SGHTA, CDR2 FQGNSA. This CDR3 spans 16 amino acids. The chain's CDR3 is CASSLVASGSYNEQFF. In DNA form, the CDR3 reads TGTGCCAGCAGCTTAGTGGCTAGCGGGAGTTACAATGAGCAGTTCTTC.

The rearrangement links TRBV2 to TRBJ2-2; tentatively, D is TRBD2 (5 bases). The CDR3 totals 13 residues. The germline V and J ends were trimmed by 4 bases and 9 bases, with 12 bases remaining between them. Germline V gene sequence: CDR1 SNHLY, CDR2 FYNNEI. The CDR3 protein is CASSASGYRELFF. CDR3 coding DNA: TGTGCCAGCAGTGCCTCGGGGTACCGGGAGCTGTTTTTT.

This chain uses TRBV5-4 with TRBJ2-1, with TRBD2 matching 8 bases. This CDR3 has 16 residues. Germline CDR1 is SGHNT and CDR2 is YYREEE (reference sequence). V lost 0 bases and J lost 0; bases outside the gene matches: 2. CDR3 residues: CASSLGSGTSYNEQFF. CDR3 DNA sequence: TGTGCCAGCAGCTTGGGTAGCGGGACCTCCTACAATGAGCAGTTCTTC.

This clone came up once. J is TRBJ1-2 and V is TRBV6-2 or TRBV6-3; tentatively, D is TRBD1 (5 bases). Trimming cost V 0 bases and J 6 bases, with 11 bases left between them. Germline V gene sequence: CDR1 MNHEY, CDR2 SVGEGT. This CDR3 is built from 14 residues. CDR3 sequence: CASSYSSGTHGYTF. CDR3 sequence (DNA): TGTGCCAGCAGTTACTCGTCAGGGACTCATGGCTACACCTTC.

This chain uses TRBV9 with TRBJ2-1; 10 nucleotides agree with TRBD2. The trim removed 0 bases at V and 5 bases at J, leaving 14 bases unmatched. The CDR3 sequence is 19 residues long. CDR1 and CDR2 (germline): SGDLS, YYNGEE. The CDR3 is CASSVGGSGRPDRDNEQFF. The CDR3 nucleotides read TGTGCCAGCAGCGTAGGGGGTAGCGGGAGGCCCGATAGGGACAATGAGCAGTTCTTC. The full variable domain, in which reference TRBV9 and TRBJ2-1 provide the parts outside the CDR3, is DSGVTQTPKHLITATGQRVTLRCSPRSGDLSVYWYQQSLDQGLQFLIQYYNGEERAKGNILERFSAQQFPDLHSELNLSSLELGDSALYFCASSVGGSGRPDRDNEQFFGPGTRLTVL.

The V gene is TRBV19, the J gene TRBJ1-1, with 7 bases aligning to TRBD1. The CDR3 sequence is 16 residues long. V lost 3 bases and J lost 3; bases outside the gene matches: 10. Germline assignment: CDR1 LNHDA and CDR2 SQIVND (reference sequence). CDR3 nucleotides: TGTGCCAGTAGTATTTGGACAGGAAAAGACGACACTGAAGCTTTCTTT. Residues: CASSIWTGKDDTEAFF.

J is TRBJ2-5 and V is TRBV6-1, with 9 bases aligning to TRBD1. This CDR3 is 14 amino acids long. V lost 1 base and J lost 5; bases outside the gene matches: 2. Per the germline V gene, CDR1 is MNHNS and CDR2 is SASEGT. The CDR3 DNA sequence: TGTGCCAGCAGTGAAGGGACAGGGGCTGAGACCCAGTACTTC. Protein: CASSEGTGAETQYF.

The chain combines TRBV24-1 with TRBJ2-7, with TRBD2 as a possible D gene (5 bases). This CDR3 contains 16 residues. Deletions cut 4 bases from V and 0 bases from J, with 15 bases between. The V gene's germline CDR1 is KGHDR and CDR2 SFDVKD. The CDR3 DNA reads TGTGCCACCAGTGAGGGCGGCGGGCCGAGCTCCTACGAGCAGTACTTC. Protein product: CATSEGGGPSSYEQYF.

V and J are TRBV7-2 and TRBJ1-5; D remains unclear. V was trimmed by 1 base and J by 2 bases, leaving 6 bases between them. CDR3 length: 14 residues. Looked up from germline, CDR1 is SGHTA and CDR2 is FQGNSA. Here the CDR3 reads CASSLGGGNQPQHF. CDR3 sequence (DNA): TGTGCCAGCAGCTTAGGCGGGGGCAATCAGCCCCAGCATTTT.

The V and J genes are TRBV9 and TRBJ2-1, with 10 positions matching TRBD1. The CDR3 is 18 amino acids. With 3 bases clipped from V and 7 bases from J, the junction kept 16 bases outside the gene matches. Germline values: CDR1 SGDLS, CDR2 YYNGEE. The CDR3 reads CASSAPTGTGALTNEQFF. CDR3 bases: TGTGCCAGCAGCGCCCCAACCGGGACAGGGGCCCTGACGAATGAGCAGTTCTTC. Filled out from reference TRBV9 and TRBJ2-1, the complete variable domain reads DSGVTQTPKHLITATGQRVTLRCSPRSGDLSVYWYQQSLDQGLQFLIQYYNGEERAKGNILERFSAQQFPDLHSELNLSSLELGDSALYFCASSAPTGTGALTNEQFFGPGTRLTVL.

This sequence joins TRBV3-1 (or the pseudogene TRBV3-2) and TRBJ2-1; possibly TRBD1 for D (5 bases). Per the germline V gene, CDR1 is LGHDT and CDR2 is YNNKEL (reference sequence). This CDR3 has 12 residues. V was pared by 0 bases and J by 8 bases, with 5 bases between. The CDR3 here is CASSQEGHEQFF. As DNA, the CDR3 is TGTGCCAGCAGCCAAGAGGGGCATGAGCAGTTCTTC.

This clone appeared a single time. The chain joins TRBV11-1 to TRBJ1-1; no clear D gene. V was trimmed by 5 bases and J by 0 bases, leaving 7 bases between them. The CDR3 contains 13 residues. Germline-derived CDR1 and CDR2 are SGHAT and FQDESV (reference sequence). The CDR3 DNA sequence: TGTGCCAGCAGCGGCACCTTGAACACTGAAGCTTTCTTT. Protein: CASSGTLNTEAFF.

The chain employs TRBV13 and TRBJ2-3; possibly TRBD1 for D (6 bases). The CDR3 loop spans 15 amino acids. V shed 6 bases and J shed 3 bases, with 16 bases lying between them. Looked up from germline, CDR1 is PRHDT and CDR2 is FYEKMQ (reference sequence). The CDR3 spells CASSPNRALTDTQYF. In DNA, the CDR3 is TGTGCCAGCAGTCCGAACAGGGCTTTGACAGATACGCAGTATTTT.

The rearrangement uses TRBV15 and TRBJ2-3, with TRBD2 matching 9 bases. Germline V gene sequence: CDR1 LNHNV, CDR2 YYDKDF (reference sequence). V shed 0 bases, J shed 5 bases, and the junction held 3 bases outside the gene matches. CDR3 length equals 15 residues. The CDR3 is CATSREAGGLDTQYF. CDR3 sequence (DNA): TGTGCCACCAGCAGAGAAGCGGGGGGTTTAGATACGCAGTATTTT.

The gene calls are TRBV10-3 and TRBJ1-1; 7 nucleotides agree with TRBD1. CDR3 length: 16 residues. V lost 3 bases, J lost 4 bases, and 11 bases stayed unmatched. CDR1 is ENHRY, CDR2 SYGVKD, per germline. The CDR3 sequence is CAISDGAPQGSTEAFF. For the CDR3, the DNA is TGTGCCATCAGTGACGGGGCCCCACAGGGGAGCACTGAAGCTTTCTTT.

CDR3: CASSFYGVGEKLFF. CDR3 DNA: TGTGCCAGCAGCTTCTACGGGGTCGGGGAAAAACTGTTTTTT. The V and J genes are TRBV5-6 and TRBJ1-4; D call uncertain. CDR3 length equals 14 residues. CDR1 and CDR2 (germline): SGHDT, YYEEEE. V gave up 2 bases and J gave up 8 bases, with 13 bases separating them.

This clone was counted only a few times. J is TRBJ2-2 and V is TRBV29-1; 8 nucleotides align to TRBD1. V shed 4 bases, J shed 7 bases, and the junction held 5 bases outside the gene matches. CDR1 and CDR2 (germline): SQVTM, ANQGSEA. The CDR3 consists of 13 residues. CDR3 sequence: CSVGRTGIGELFF. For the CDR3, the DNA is TGCAGCGTTGGTAGGACAGGGATCGGGGAGCTGTTTTTT.

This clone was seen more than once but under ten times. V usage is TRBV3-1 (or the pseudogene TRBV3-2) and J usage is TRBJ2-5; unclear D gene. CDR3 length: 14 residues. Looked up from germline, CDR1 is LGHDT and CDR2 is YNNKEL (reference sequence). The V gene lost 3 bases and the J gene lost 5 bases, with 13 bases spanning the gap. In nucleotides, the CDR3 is TGTGCCAGCAGCCATTCGCGGTTCAAGGAGACCCAGTACTTC. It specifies CASSHSRFKETQYF.

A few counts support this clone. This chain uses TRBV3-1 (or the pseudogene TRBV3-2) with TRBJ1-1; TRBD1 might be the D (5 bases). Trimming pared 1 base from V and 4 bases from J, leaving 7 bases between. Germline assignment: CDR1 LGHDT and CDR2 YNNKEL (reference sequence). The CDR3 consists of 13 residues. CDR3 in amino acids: CASSQGQPTEAFF. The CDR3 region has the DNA TGTGCCAGCAGCCAAGGACAGCCCACTGAAGCTTTCTTT.

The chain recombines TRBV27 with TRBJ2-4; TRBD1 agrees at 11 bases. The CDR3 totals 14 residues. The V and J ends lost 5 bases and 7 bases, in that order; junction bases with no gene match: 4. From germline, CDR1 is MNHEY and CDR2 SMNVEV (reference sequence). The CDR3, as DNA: TGTGCCAGCAGTACCGGACAGGGGGCCAACATTCAGTACTTC. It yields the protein CASSTGQGANIQYF.

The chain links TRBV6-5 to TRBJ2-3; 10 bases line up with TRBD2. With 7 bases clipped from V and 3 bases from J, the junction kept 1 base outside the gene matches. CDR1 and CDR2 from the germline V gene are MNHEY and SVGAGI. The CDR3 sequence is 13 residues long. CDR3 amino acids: CASKAGGTDTQYF. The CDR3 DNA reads TGTGCCAGCAAAGCGGGAGGGACAGATACGCAGTATTTT.